This TCR beta chain emerged from a study of T-cell memory formation after mild COVID-19. TCRdb processed the 5' RACE reads anew with MiXCR; each CDR3 protein has one entry. This table holds around 160,000 distinct CDR3 sequences, roughly 10% found once. This CDR3 contains 18 residues. Trimming took 8 bases from V and 8 from J; bases not matched to a gene: 24. V and J are TRBV12-3 or TRBV12-4 and TRBJ2-5; 9 positions agree with TRBD2. Sequenced material: PBMCs or a T cell subset sorted from them (not recorded which). This clonotype originated in a man aged 18 to 30 who had mild COVID-19 (a few samples of this study predate the infection). Cell type and time point are not known. The CDR3 is CASGIVAGARYYAVTQYF. CDR3 sequence (DNA): TGTGCCAGCGGGATAGTAGCGGGGGCCCGATATTACGCTGTAACCCAGTACTTC.